The 4 T cell receptor beta chains reported below all come from one sample, sequenced in a study of T cells in Graves' hyperthyroidism and ophthalmopathy (dated by TCRdb to about 2019). Library preparation employed multiplex PCR. The instrument given in TCRdb is Illumina HiSeq 2000. TCR beta CDR3 regions were amplified from RNA transcripts. A first-round RT-PCR of the TCR CDR3 used the HTBI primer set with the Qiagen OneStep RT-PCR kit. TCRdb reprocessed the public reads (quality trimming at Q25 with fastp, clone calling with MiXCR) and kept in-frame beta chains. Each CDR3 protein appears once, grouped with its most common genes and DNA. The sample table contains 330,000 or so distinct CDR3 sequences; only one count was recorded for approximately 19% of them. The top ten constitute 35% to 45% of the sample. The sequenced sample was blood. Receptors originate from a man aged 50 to 59 with Graves' ophthalmopathy.

This clonotype was recorded a few times. The genes are TRBV7-8 and TRBJ2-7; D might be TRBD2 (6 bases). This CDR3 is 14 amino acids long. Trimming left V 3 bases short and J 1 base short, with 10 bases between. The germline gives CDR1 SGHVS, CDR2 FQNEAQ. The CDR3 region is CASSFRDFSYEQYF. In DNA form, the CDR3 reads TGTGCCAGCAGCTTTCGGGACTTTTCCTACGAGCAGTACTTC.

The chain employs TRBV14 and TRBJ1-4; D gene ambiguous. From germline, CDR1 is SGHDN and CDR2 FVKESK. CDR3 length: 15 residues. Between the trimmed V and J ends, which lost 4 bases and 5 bases, there was a span of 14 bases. CDR3 sequence (DNA): TGTGCCAGCAGCCCCCCCGGCGGCTACAATGAAAAACTGTTTTTT. It is translated as CASSPPGGYNEKLFF. Together with reference TRBV14 and TRBJ1-4, the CDR3 gives the full variable domain: EAGVTQFPSHSVIEKGQTVTLRCDPISGHDNLYWYRRVMGKEIKFLLHFVKESKQDESGMPNNRFLAERTGGTYSTLKVQPAELEDSGVYFCASSPPGGYNEKLFFGSGTQLSVL.

This chain connects TRBV7-2 to TRBJ2-7; D is unresolved. V lost 5 bases, J lost 3 bases, and 14 bases lay in between. This CDR3 comprises 14 residues. Germline V gene lookup returns CDR1 SGHTA and CDR2 FQGNSA. The CDR3 DNA sequence: TGTGCCAGCAGCACAACACTCGGGCTCTACGAGCAGTACTTC. Translated, it gives CASSTTLGLYEQYF.

V gene TRBV6-6 combines with J gene TRBJ2-5; D is unresolved. Germline CDR1 MNHNY, CDR2 SVGAGI (reference sequence). V was pared by 0 bases and J by 5 bases, with 16 bases between. CDR3 size: 16 residues. The CDR3: CASSYSRLTAGETQYF. The CDR3 DNA reads TGTGCCAGCAGTTACTCGAGACTTACGGCTGGGGAGACCCAGTACTTC.